This TCR beta chain was retrieved from a study of cytomegalovirus exposure and HLA in healthy donors. The PCR was carried out with 60 Vbeta primers and 13 Jbeta primers. Original analysis: Tens of millions of unique TCR beta chains, roughly 11 million shared, were counted in a later analysis. Method: immunoSEQ multiplex PCR; TCRdb's copy keeps in-frame clones and lacks some. V, J and clone size were drawn from that table, and D and trimming were deduced from the DNA. The sample lists fewer than 90,000 clones, 70% to 80% occurring once. The CDR3 is 15 residues long. Trimming removed 3 bases from V and 1 base from J, with 14 bases in between. Germline CDR1 reads SGHRS; CDR2 reads YFSETQ.

The chain employs TRBV5-1 and TRBJ2-7, with D tentatively TRBD2 (5 bases). This receptor was identified in a woman between 50 and 59 years old in good health and CMV-seropositive. The sequenced material came from PBMCs. The CDR3 reads CASSSSGSSSYEQYF. The CDR3 bases are TGCGCCAGCAGCTCAAGCGGTTCTTCATCCTACGAGCAGTACTTC.